This paragraph reports one T cell receptor (beta chain). The protocol was immunoSEQ multiplex PCR, while the TCRdb copy is restricted to in-frame clones and leaves out a portion. The sample includes tens of thousands of clones, over 65% of them seen just once. The sample is drawn from a study of T cell changes during pregnancy in multiple sclerosis. The CDR3 is 16 residues long. Germline V gene data show CDR1 as MGHRA and CDR2 as YSYEKL. Trimming removed 4 bases at V and 4 bases at J, with 20 bases between. The sequencing used CD8+ T cells from peripheral blood mononuclear cells, collected after pregnancy. The clonotype was recovered from a female donor with multiple sclerosis, enrolled in a pregnancy study. This sequence joins TRBV4-1 and TRBJ2-7; D remains unclear. The CDR3 sequence is CASSPRGGTQRYEQYF. The CDR3 DNA sequence: TGCGCCAGCAGCCCCAGAGGTGGAACTCAACGTTACGAGCAGTACTTC.